This T cell receptor beta chain was recorded in a study of OX40 agonist ivuxolimab in advanced cancers. Study-level background: A diagnosis of hepatocellular carcinoma, melanoma, renal cell or head and neck cancer was present in dose-escalation patients. Participants could have had prior anti-PD-1, anti-PD-L1 or anti-CTLA-4 therapy, and around 43% had some. Study-wide points: Certain nonresponders additionally had low normalized T-cell clonal expansion.

This CDR3 contains 14 residues. The V segment lost 11 bases and the J segment 3 bases; nucleotides outside the gene matches: 11. CDR1 is MNHNS and CDR2 is SASEGT in the germline V gene. Repertoires were generated with immunoSEQ multiplex PCR, while TCRdb's copy carries only in-frame clones and drops some. The sample includes 78,000 or so clones, approximately 89% of them seen just once. In its sample, this clone was seen a few times. Antigen specificity is unknown. The chain combines TRBV6-1 with TRBJ2-3, with 7 bases that match TRBD2. The specimen was CD4+ or CD8+ T cells sorted from blood, collected in a trial of the OX40 agonist ivuxolimab. The receptor's source is an adult with an advanced solid tumor such as melanoma, head and neck, liver or kidney cancer. For the CDR3, the DNA is TGTGCCGCCGACGCTGGGGGGGATACAGATACGCAGTATTTT. The encoded protein is CAADAGGDTDTQYF.